The 28 T cell receptor beta chains below all came from one sample that was sequenced in a study of beta chain features in type 1 diabetes. Study-level findings and limits: Moderate yet significant TCRB CDR3 shortening was seen in Type 1 diabetes patients in all four CD4+ subsets.

Sequenced material consisted of expressed TCRB transcripts (all of the isolated RNA was reverse transcribed). The table came from immunoSEQ multiplex PCR; TCRdb's copy has only in-frame clones and leaves some out. The sample holds 600,000 to 700,000 clones, roughly 13% seen once. These receptors have no identified antigens. The sequenced sample was naive CD4+ T cells from blood. The receptors were sampled from a man aged 18 to 30 with type 1 diabetes.

V is TRBV2 and J is TRBJ1-6, with D possibly matching TRBD1 (6 bases). The CDR3 spans 16 residues. Trimming took 8 bases from V and 0 from J, leaving 14 bases between them. Germline CDR1 and CDR2: SNHLY and FYNNEI. Here the CDR3 DNA reads TGTGCCAGCCTCCCCACAGGGAGCTCCTATAATTCACCCCTCCACTTT. It yields the protein CASLPTGSSYNSPLHF.

The V and J genes are TRBV6-6 and TRBJ1-2; D gene ambiguous. Germline CDR1 and CDR2: MNHNY and SVGAGI (reference sequence). V was clipped by 5 bases and J by 4 bases, with 11 bases between them. CDR3 length: 13 amino acids. CDR3 coding DNA: TGTGCCAGCAGTCCCCGGGAGTCCTATGGCTACACCTTC. The encoded protein is CASSPRESYGYTF.

The CDR3 sequence is CASSSLGVNQPQHF. The CDR3 DNA reads as TGTGCCAGCAGCTCTTTGGGGGTTAATCAGCCCCAGCATTTT. The chain combines TRBV7-9 with TRBJ1-5; tentative D call: TRBD1 (5 bases). Trimming removed 4 bases at V and 4 bases at J, with 11 bases between. Germline V lookup: CDR1 SEHNR, CDR2 FQNEAQ (reference sequence). The CDR3 is 14 amino acids.

This sequence joins TRBV27 and TRBJ1-5, with a weak D call TRBD1 (5 bases). The germline V gene encodes CDR1 MNHEY and CDR2 SMNVEV (reference sequence). This CDR3 has 13 amino acids. Trimming removed 2 bases from V and 5 bases from J, with 7 bases in between. The CDR3 DNA reads TGTGCCAGCAGTTTACAGGGAGATCAGCCCCAGCATTTT. Its protein is CASSLQGDQPQHF.

This clone was detected only a few times. The chain joins TRBV30 to TRBJ2-3; 8 bases line up with TRBD2. From germline, CDR1 is GTSNPN and CDR2 SVGIG (reference sequence). J gave up 3 bases and V 6 bases, and 2 bases lay outside the gene matches. CDR3 size: 12 residues. Here the CDR3 reads CACRGGTDTQYF. CDR3 bases: TGTGCCTGCCGCGGGGGGACAGATACGCAGTATTTT.

The V gene is TRBV6-6, the J gene TRBJ1-1; 7 nucleotides agree with TRBD1. Germline assignment: CDR1 MNHNY and CDR2 SVGAGI (reference sequence). The V gene end was trimmed by 4 bases and the J gene end by 0 bases; junction bases not matched to a gene: 2. This CDR3 is built from 14 residues. The CDR3 loop reads CASSLDRMNTEAFF. As DNA, the CDR3 is TGTGCCAGCAGTTTGGACAGGATGAACACTGAAGCTTTCTTT.

CDR3 bases: TGTGCCAGCAGTTTACGGCAGGGCAGTAGCGACGAGCAGTACTTC. Protein product: CASSLRQGSSDEQYF. The chain couples TRBV28 to TRBJ2-7; D may correspond to TRBD1 or TRBD2 (5 bases each). This CDR3 spans 15 amino acids. The V end was cut by 2 bases, the J end by 5 bases, with 16 bases between. Looked up from germline, CDR1 is MDHEN and CDR2 is SYDVKM.

This clone was found a few times. The CDR3 is CASRMGDREGETQYF. CDR3 DNA: TGTGCCAGCAGGATGGGGGACAGGGAGGGAGAGACCCAGTACTTC. This chain links TRBV11-2 with TRBJ2-5, with 9 bases lining up with TRBD1. CDR3 length equals 15 residues. V was clipped by 6 bases and J by 4 bases; unmatched bases: 9. Germline V gene lookup returns CDR1 SGHAT and CDR2 FQNNGV.

V and J are TRBV11-3 and TRBJ2-7; 9 bases are a match to TRBD1. This CDR3 is 13 amino acids long. The ends lost 8 bases at V and 1 base at J; junction bases unmatched: 3. In germline, CDR1 is SGHNT, CDR2 YENEEA. CDR3 amino acids: CASLGQGSYEQYF. CDR3 DNA sequence: TGTGCCAGCCTAGGACAGGGGTCCTACGAGCAGTACTTC.

About this clone itself: Within the sample, other DNA sequences also encode this same CDR3. The J gene is TRBJ1-1, the V gene TRBV30; 9 nucleotides match TRBD1. Germline CDR1 and CDR2: GTSNPN and SVGIG (reference sequence). With 3 bases clipped from V and 3 bases from J, the junction kept 2 bases outside the gene matches. This CDR3 contains 13 residues. As DNA, the CDR3 is TGTGCCTGGAGGGGACAGGGTGACACTGAAGCTTTCTTT. Encoded protein: CAWRGQGDTEAFF.

This chain links TRBV13 with TRBJ2-2; possibly TRBD1 for D (5 bases). V lost 1 base, J lost 2 bases, and 11 bases lay in between. The CDR3 contains 16 residues. Germline V lookup: CDR1 PRHDT, CDR2 FYEKMQ (reference sequence). CDR3 sequence reads: CASSLVATENTGELFF. The CDR3 nucleotides read TGTGCCAGCAGCTTAGTTGCGACAGAAAACACCGGGGAGCTGTTTTTT.

This clone was detected only a few times. The chain couples TRBV5-1 to TRBJ2-2; D is possibly TRBD1 (6 bases). Trimming removed 4 bases from V and 0 bases from J, with 10 bases in between. Germline V CDR1 and CDR2: SGHRS, YFSETQ. The CDR3 is 15 amino acids. The CDR3: CASSPGHANTGELFF. CDR3 DNA sequence: TGCGCCAGCAGCCCGGGACATGCGAACACCGGGGAGCTGTTTTTT.

This chain connects TRBV6-5 to TRBJ2-7; D not certain. CDR3 length: 13 residues. From germline, CDR1 is MNHEY and CDR2 SVGAGI. Trimming removed 3 bases from V and 3 bases from J, with 9 bases in between. The CDR3 loop is CASSYRAHYEQYF. The CDR3 DNA sequence: TGTGCCAGCAGTTATCGGGCTCACTACGAGCAGTACTTC.

This clone has a handful of counts. This chain connects TRBV19 to TRBJ1-1; tentative D call: TRBD1 (5 bases). CDR3 length: 14 amino acids. Germline V CDR1 and CDR2: LNHDA, SQIVND (reference sequence). V was cut by 7 bases and J by 3 bases, with 15 bases left in between. The DNA for the CDR3 is TGTGCCAGTATCCCTCAGGGTAGGGACACTGAAGCTTTCTTT. It yields the protein CASIPQGRDTEAFF.

The chain has TRBV5-1 and TRBJ2-1, with TRBD1 identical over 9 bases. Germline V gene data show CDR1 as SGHRS and CDR2 as YFSETQ. The CDR3 spans 15 residues. Trimming cost V 4 bases and J 4 bases; bases outside gene matches: 6. DNA for the CDR3: TGCGCCAGCAGCGGAGGACAGGGGCCGTACAATGAGCAGTTCTTC. It codes for CASSGGQGPYNEQFF.

This clone was counted a few times. The rearrangement links TRBV28 to TRBJ2-3, with D unresolved. The V and J ends lost 3 bases and 0 bases respectively, with 4 bases between them. This CDR3 has 13 amino acids. From germline, CDR1 is MDHEN and CDR2 SYDVKM. The CDR3 sequence: CASSFGSTDTQYF. CDR3 nucleotides: TGTGCCAGCAGTTTTGGGAGCACAGATACGCAGTATTTT.

The chain combines TRBV6-1 with TRBJ1-2; the D is unclear. Germline CDR1 MNHNS, CDR2 SASEGT. The ends were cut back, 0 bases at V and 7 bases at J, with 15 bases in the middle. CDR3 length: 15 amino acids. CDR3 in DNA: TGTGCCAGCAGTGAAGCCGACGAATGGATGGGTGGCTACACCTTC. It is translated as CASSEADEWMGGYTF.

The V and J genes are TRBV7-8 and TRBJ1-2, with D unclear. The V and J ends lost 5 bases and 0 bases respectively, with 13 bases between them. CDR1 and CDR2 from the germline V gene are SGHVS and FQNEAQ. The CDR3 length is 15 residues. The CDR3 is CASSKAGASNYGYTF. CDR3 DNA sequence: TGTGCCAGCAGCAAAGCCGGCGCTTCTAACTATGGCTACACCTTC. The full variable domain, completed using reference TRBV7-8 and TRBJ1-2, is GAGVSQSPRYKVAKRGQDVALRCDPISGHVSLFWYQQALGQGPEFLTYFQNEAQLDKSGLPSDRFFAERPEGSVSTLKIQRTQQEDSAVYLCASSKAGASNYGYTFGSGTRLTVV.

In its sample, this clone was seen a few times. This chain joins TRBV5-1 and TRBJ1-2, with D hard to call. CDR3 length equals 15 residues. The germline gives CDR1 SGHRS, CDR2 YFSETQ. V lost 0 bases and J 3 bases, leaving 12 bases between the germline ends. CDR3 nucleotides: TGCGCCAGCAGCTTGGGGACCGGGAGGGACTATGGCTACACCTTC. Translation gives CASSLGTGRDYGYTF.

This clone was counted a few times. Additional DNA sequences in this sample encode the identical CDR3. The genes are TRBV2 and TRBJ2-7; D gene ambiguous. Germline assignment: CDR1 SNHLY and CDR2 FYNNEI. Trimming removed 4 bases at V and 1 base at J, with 2 bases between. The CDR3 loop spans 11 amino acids. CDR3: CASSGSYEQYF. CDR3 nucleotide sequence: TGTGCCAGCAGTGGATCCTACGAGCAGTACTTC.

This clone was observed a few times. This rearrangement joins TRBV2 to TRBJ1-1; tentative D call: TRBD1 (5 bases). Trimming removed 4 bases from V and 5 bases from J, with 11 bases in between. The CDR3 length is 13 residues. Germline CDR1 SNHLY, CDR2 FYNNEI. CDR3 residues: CASSVVEGTEAFF. CDR3 DNA sequence: TGTGCCAGCAGTGTGGTCGAGGGGACTGAAGCTTTCTTT.

This clone was recorded a few times. The sample contains more than one DNA sequence encoding this CDR3. The chain combines TRBV5-6 with TRBJ1-2, with 11 bases fitting TRBD1. J lost 3 bases, V lost 4 bases, and 2 bases had no gene match. This CDR3 has 14 amino acids. The germline gives CDR1 SGHDT, CDR2 YYEEEE. CDR3 loop: CASSGQGADYGYTF. CDR3 nucleotide sequence: TGTGCCAGCAGCGGACAGGGGGCTGACTATGGCTACACCTTC.

This clone showed up just a few times. J is TRBJ2-3 and V is TRBV14; the D is unclear. CDR1 is SGHDN and CDR2 is FVKESK in the germline V gene. There are 13 residues in the CDR3. V lost 5 bases to trimming and J lost 6 bases, with 12 bases between them. The CDR3: CASSSPGVDTQYF. In nucleotides, the CDR3 is TGTGCCAGCAGCTCCCCTGGAGTGGATACGCAGTATTTT.

On this clone itself: The sample contains more than one DNA sequence encoding this CDR3. The DNA of the CDR3 is TGTGCCAGCAGCTACAGGAACACTGAAGCTTTCTTT. This encodes CASSYRNTEAFF. The chain combines TRBV2 with TRBJ1-1; D is undetermined. This CDR3 has 12 residues. Germline assignment: CDR1 SNHLY and CDR2 FYNNEI. Trimming removed 6 bases from V and 1 base from J, with 6 bases in between. The full variable domain, with the rest looked up from reference TRBV2 and TRBJ1-1, is EPEVTQTPSHQVTQMGQEVILRCVPISNHLYFYWYRQILGQKVEFLVSFYNNEISEKSEIFDDQFSVERPDGSNFTLKIRSTKLEDSAMYFCASSYRNTEAFFGQGTRLTVV.

This clone has just a few counts. This sequence joins TRBV5-1 and TRBJ1-1, with D perhaps matching TRBD1 (6 bases). V was clipped by 2 bases and J by 4 bases, with 18 bases between them. In germline, CDR1 is SGHRS, CDR2 YFSETQ. The CDR3 is 16 amino acids. CDR3 in amino acids: CASSFTTGPMSTEAFF. As DNA, the CDR3 is TGCGCCAGCAGCTTTACGACAGGCCCGATGAGCACTGAAGCTTTCTTT.

The V call is TRBV2, the J call TRBJ1-2; D remains unclear. The V and J ends lost 3 bases and 0 bases respectively, with 8 bases between them. This CDR3 has 14 residues. In germline, CDR1 is SNHLY, CDR2 FYNNEI. In DNA, the CDR3 is TGTGCCAGCAGTGAGTCAGCCTCTAACTATGGCTACACCTTC. Translated: CASSESASNYGYTF.

The V gene is TRBV28, the J gene TRBJ1-1, with 7 bases lining up with TRBD1. This CDR3 comprises 15 residues. Germline CDR1 reads MDHEN; CDR2 reads SYDVKM. V was pared by 7 bases and J by 6 bases, with 14 bases of the junction left unmatched. CDR3: CASTRQGPDSSEAFF. DNA for the CDR3: TGTGCCAGCACCAGACAGGGTCCGGATAGCTCTGAAGCTTTCTTT.

The gene calls are TRBV29-1 and TRBJ2-2; 7 bases fit TRBD1. Germline trimming cut 7 bases from V and 4 bases from J; bases unmatched to any gene: 9. This CDR3 comprises 14 residues. Germline loops: CDR1 SQVTM, CDR2 ANQGSEA. The CDR3 DNA is TGCAGCGGCCCAGGGGGAGTAGGCACCGGGGAGCTGTTTTTT. Its protein product is CSGPGGVGTGELFF.